This passage covers 20 T cell receptor beta chains from one sample sequenced in a study of blood T cells in healthy people across ages. A J-beta primer mix and a sample-barcoded 5' primer were used in a second PCR of roughly 7 to 12 cycles. MiXCR was run by TCRdb on the 5' RACE reads, yielding one entry per CDR3 protein. The sample gives about 650,000 distinct CDR3 sequences, roughly half of which show up once; approximately 12% is in the top ten. The material sequenced was blood. The receptors come from a woman of 80 years or more in good health.

The sample holds many counts of this clonotype. The gene calls are TRBV2 and TRBJ1-1, with 9 bases that match TRBD1. Losses at the gene ends were 7 bases for V and 1 base for J; bases not matched to a gene: 7. There are 15 residues in the CDR3. Germline values: CDR1 SNHLY, CDR2 FYNNEI. The chain's CDR3 is CASIDRGLGNTEAFF. The DNA of the CDR3 is TGTGCCAGCATAGACAGGGGGTTGGGGAACACTGAAGCTTTCTTT.

This clonotype was counted a few times. V and J are TRBV28 and TRBJ2-3; D possibly corresponds to TRBD2 (6 bases). Germline V lookup: CDR1 MDHEN, CDR2 SYDVKM. V was shortened by 3 bases and J by 3 bases, with 10 bases between the two germline ends. The CDR3 totals 14 residues. The CDR3 bases are TGTGCCAGCAGTTTCGGGAGACAGACAGATACGCAGTATTTT. Its protein is CASSFGRQTDTQYF.

This clonotype was detected ten times or more. This chain joins TRBV20-1 and TRBJ2-7; possibly TRBD2 for D (6 bases). Germline V CDR1 and CDR2: DFQATT, SNEGSKA (reference sequence). V lost 0 bases, J lost 4 bases, and 13 bases lay in between. This CDR3 is built from 14 residues. The CDR3, as DNA: TGCAGTGCTAGAGATCGGTTAGCGGCGTACGAGCAGTACTTC. Its protein is CSARDRLAAYEQYF.

The chain is built from TRBV20-1 and TRBJ2-7; perhaps TRBD2 as D (6 bases). V lost 7 bases and J 3 bases, leaving 13 bases between the germline ends. Germline values: CDR1 DFQATT, CDR2 SNEGSKA (reference sequence). This CDR3 is 12 amino acids long. CDR3 protein: CSVRAGNYEQYF. CDR3 nucleotides: TGCAGTGTTCGGGCGGGGAACTACGAGCAGTACTTC.

This chain uses TRBV2 with TRBJ1-1; no clear D. This CDR3 has 13 amino acids. Germline V gives CDR1 SNHLY, CDR2 FYNNEI. Deletions cut 8 bases from V and 1 base from J, with 11 bases between. The CDR3 region has the DNA TGTGCCAGCGCCGGATTTCGGAACACTGAAGCTTTCTTT. Its protein is CASAGFRNTEAFF.

Concerning this clonotype itself: This clone may be a read error of a much larger clone one base away. This chain links TRBV5-1 with TRBJ2-1; TRBD1 is a possible D gene (6 bases). The CDR3 loop spans 18 amino acids. CDR1 is SGHRS and CDR2 is YFSETQ in the germline V gene. The CDR3 region is CASSSHPLQGFAYNGQFF. CDR3 sequence (DNA): TGCGCCAGCAGCTCCCACCCTTTACAGGGATTCGCTTACAATGGGCAGTTCTTC. The full variable domain, rest sourced from reference TRBV5-1 and TRBJ2-1, is KAGVTQTPRYLIKTRGQQVTLSCSPISGHRSVSWYQQTPGQGLQFLFEYFSETQRNKGNFPGRFSGRQFSNSRSEMNVSTLELGDSALYLCASSSHPLQGFAYNGQFFGPGTRLTVL.

This clonotype has at least ten counts. The CDR3 sequence is CASSPFWTGGTDTQYF. CDR3 DNA: TGTGCCAGCAGCCCTTTTTGGACAGGGGGCACAGATACGCAGTATTTT. The V gene is TRBV9, the J gene TRBJ2-3; 9 positions match TRBD1. Germline CDR1 and CDR2: SGDLS and YYNGEE. V trimming: 4 bases; J trimming: 1 base; junction bases outside the gene matches: 7. This CDR3 is built from 16 residues. The variable domain in full, completed from reference TRBV9 and TRBJ2-3, reads DSGVTQTPKHLITATGQRVTLRCSPRSGDLSVYWYQQSLDQGLQFLIQYYNGEERAKGNILERFSAQQFPDLHSELNLSSLELGDSALYFCASSPFWTGGTDTQYFGPGTRLTVL.

This sequence joins TRBV4-1 and TRBJ2-1; 8 bases line up with TRBD2. This CDR3 has 15 residues. The V gene end was trimmed by 4 bases and the J gene end by 8 bases; junction bases not matched to a gene: 10. Per germline, CDR1 MGHRA and CDR2 YSYEKL. In DNA, the CDR3 is TGCGCCAGCAGCCCCATCCCGGGGGGGGCTCATGAGCAGTTCTTC. Translated: CASSPIPGGAHEQFF.

This clonotype came up a few times. The V gene is TRBV25-1, the J gene TRBJ1-3; D remains unclear. Trimming cost V 3 bases and J 3 bases, with 9 bases left between them. Per germline, CDR1 MGHDK and CDR2 SYGVNS. This CDR3 has 14 amino acids. The CDR3: CASSDAHYGNTIYF. DNA for the CDR3: TGTGCCAGCAGTGACGCGCACTATGGAAACACCATATATTTT. Using reference TRBV25-1 and TRBJ1-3 for the parts outside the CDR3, the full variable domain is EADIYQTPRYLVIGTGKKITLECSQTMGHDKMYWYQQDPGMELHLIHYSYGVNSTEKGDLSSESTVSRIRTEHFPLTLESARPSHTSQYLCASSDAHYGNTIYFGEGSWLTVV.

On this clonotype itself: It may be a read error: a sequence one base away is much more abundant. The V and J genes are TRBV4-2 and TRBJ2-7; D might be TRBD2 (5 bases). CDR1 and CDR2 (germline): LGHNA, YNFKEQ. Trimming took 1 base from V and 10 from J, leaving 17 bases between them. The CDR3 extends over 14 amino acids. This CDR3 reads CASSQGSGEEAQYF. DNA of the CDR3: TGTGCCAGCAGCCAAGGATCCGGGGAAGAGGCCCAGTACTTC.

V is TRBV5-1 and J is TRBJ2-1; weak D call: TRBD2 (5 bases). Germline V gene data show CDR1 as SGHRS and CDR2 as YFSETQ. V lost 7 bases and J lost 8, with 19 bases in between. This CDR3 is built from 14 residues. The CDR3 region is CASRKGRTGYEQFF. The CDR3 coding sequence is TGCGCCAGCCGAAAGGGCAGGACGGGGTATGAGCAGTTCTTC.

With respect to this clonotype: A much larger clone differs from this one at a single base, so this may be a read error. The CDR3 region is CASSVGGRNSPLHF. DNA for the CDR3: TGTGCCAGCAGCGTGGGGGGGCGAAATTCACCCCTCCACTTT. The J gene is TRBJ1-6, the V gene TRBV7-2; tentatively, D is TRBD1 (6 bases). V was clipped by 5 bases and J by 7 bases, with 12 bases between them. Germline assignment: CDR1 SGHTA and CDR2 FQGNSA. The CDR3 has 14 residues.

This clonotype was counted at least ten times. This chain connects TRBV20-1 to TRBJ2-3, with D unclear. V was pared by 4 bases and J by 2 bases, with 19 bases between. The germline gives CDR1 DFQATT, CDR2 SNEGSKA (reference sequence). This CDR3 has 16 residues. The CDR3 bases are TGCAGTGCTACCCCTCAGTCGGCGGAGTTCACAGATACGCAGTATTTT. Amino acids: CSATPQSAEFTDTQYF.

The chain is built from TRBV20-1 and TRBJ2-5, with 8 positions matching TRBD1. The J call is uncertain, as TRBJ2-7 better fits the DNA end. The CDR3 consists of 14 residues. Germline V gene lookup returns CDR1 DFQATT and CDR2 SNEGSKA (reference sequence). The CDR3 reads CSAAPAGGRYEQYF. The DNA of the CDR3 is TGCAGTGCTGCCCCTGCAGGGGGCAGATACGAGCAGTACTTC.

This clonotype was picked up one time. The rearrangement joins TRBV7-2 to TRBJ2-4, with 8 bases fitting TRBD1. This CDR3 contains 14 residues. The trim removed 6 bases at V and 7 bases at J, leaving 8 bases unmatched. Germline-derived CDR1 and CDR2 are SGHTA and FQGNSA. Here the CDR3 DNA reads TGTGCCAGCAGTCGAAAGCAGGGGGCGAACATTCAGTACTTC. It specifies CASSRKQGANIQYF.

The chain combines TRBV2 with TRBJ2-5; D call uncertain. This CDR3 has 13 amino acids. V shed 7 bases and J shed 4 bases, with 13 bases lying between them. The V gene's germline CDR1 is SNHLY and CDR2 FYNNEI. CDR3 residues: CASIRPPTETQYF. CDR3 in DNA: TGTGCCAGCATCAGGCCTCCCACAGAGACCCAGTACTTC.

This clonotype was seen at least ten times. The chain carries TRBV15 and TRBJ2-5, with 7 positions matching TRBD1. The V gene end was trimmed by 3 bases and the J gene end by 3 bases; junction bases not matched to a gene: 10. The CDR3 loop spans 16 amino acids. The germline V gene encodes CDR1 LNHNV and CDR2 YYDKDF (reference sequence). The CDR3 protein is CATSSRSGTVEETQYF. CDR3 nucleotide sequence: TGTGCCACCAGCAGTCGTTCCGGGACAGTAGAAGAGACCCAGTACTTC.

This chain uses TRBV3-1 with TRBJ2-3; weak D call: TRBD2 (6 bases). Germline V gene sequence: CDR1 LGHDT, CDR2 YNNKEL (reference sequence). The CDR3 runs to 17 residues. Trimming stripped 4 bases from V and 0 bases from J, with 17 bases between. The CDR3 DNA reads as TGTGCCAGCAGCCTAATAGCGGAGATCACTAGCACAGATACGCAGTATTTT. Its translation is CASSLIAEITSTDTQYF.

Of note for this clonotype: This could be a read error, since a much larger clone is one nucleotide away. The chain carries TRBV7-2 and TRBJ2-5; 8 bases agree with TRBD2. Germline V gene sequence: CDR1 SGHTA, CDR2 FQGNSA. The CDR3 is 14 residues long. The ends lost 6 bases at V and 11 bases at J; junction bases unmatched: 14. The CDR3 loop is CASRPGGLVNEQYF. The CDR3 DNA sequence: TGTGCCAGCAGACCGGGGGGGCTAGTCAATGAGCAGTACTTC.

As for this clonotype: This may come from a read error, since a much larger clone is one base off. The rearrangement joins TRBV20-1 to TRBJ2-1; TRBD2 matches 9 bases. The CDR3 is made up of 16 amino acids. The junction had 17 bases not matched to a gene; V was cut back by 4 bases and J by 10 bases. Germline V gene sequence: CDR1 DFQATT, CDR2 SNEGSKA (reference sequence). This CDR3 is CSATSQVSGSGYEQFF. DNA for the CDR3: TGCAGTGCTACTTCCCAGGTTAGCGGGAGTGGGTACGAGCAGTTCTTC.